Below, 20 T cell receptor beta chains from the same sample are listed, as sequenced in a study of tumor-infiltrating lymphocytes in primary liver carcinoma. Unsorted whole blood supplied the RNA, and germline DNA was extracted too. The authors made TCR beta cDNA from approximately 500 ng total RNA with a constant-region primer. Three nested multiplex PCR rounds of slightly modified ARM-PCR generated TCR beta libraries. Both of the initial two PCR rounds ran for 10 cycles and employed TRBV1-TRBV30 forward primers alongside a C-beta reverse primer. From the multiplex PCR reads, TCRdb called clonotypes with MiXCR, one entry per CDR3 protein. This sample has 150,000 to 200,000 distinct CDR3 sequences; over 50% occur once, and the top ten carry around 74%. The sequencing sample was made of peripheral blood. The receptors come from a man aged 35-49 years with primary liver carcinoma and hepatitis B virus infection.

The chain joins TRBV28 to TRBJ1-2; unclear D gene. The germline V gene has CDR1 MDHEN and CDR2 SYDVKM. The CDR3 runs 13 residues. V was pared by 5 bases and J by 8 bases, with 15 bases between. DNA of the CDR3: TGTGCCAGCAGTGGGCATCCCAGAGGGGGCTACACCTTC. This translates into CASSGHPRGGYTF.

This chain links TRBV7-3 with TRBJ1-4; D is undetermined. V was shortened by 1 base and J by 3 bases, with 3 bases between the two germline ends. The CDR3 runs to 13 residues. CDR1 SGHTA and CDR2 FQGTGA come from the germline V gene. The CDR3 region is CASSLKANEKLFF. The CDR3 DNA sequence: TGTGCCAGCAGCTTAAAGGCTAATGAAAAACTGTTTTTT.

This rearrangement joins TRBV25-1 to TRBJ1-4; D is undetermined. Trimming took 5 bases from V and 8 from J, leaving 9 bases between them. There are 12 residues in the CDR3. Per germline, CDR1 MGHDK and CDR2 SYGVNS. The CDR3 DNA sequence: TGTGCCAGCAGTCTCCACGGAGAAAAACTGTTTTTT. Its protein product is CASSLHGEKLFF. The variable domain in full, with the rest retrieved from reference TRBV25-1 and TRBJ1-4, is EADIYQTPRYLVIGTGKKITLECSQTMGHDKMYWYQQDPGMELHLIHYSYGVNSTEKGDLSSESTVSRIRTEHFPLTLESARPSHTSQYLCASSLHGEKLFFGSGTQLSVL.

The chain employs TRBV6-1 and TRBJ2-7; TRBD2 aligns across 7 bases. CDR3 length equals 15 residues. V was pared by 6 bases and J by 6 bases, with 14 bases of the junction left unmatched. Germline V gene data show CDR1 as MNHNS and CDR2 as SASEGT. CDR3 in amino acids: CASRIRGGGWGEQYF. In DNA, the CDR3 is TGTGCCAGCAGAATTCGGGGCGGGGGATGGGGCGAGCAGTACTTC.

The V gene is TRBV5-4, the J gene TRBJ2-4, with 7 bases that match TRBD1. Germline CDR1 SGHNT, CDR2 YYREEE (reference sequence). The CDR3 length is 15 residues. V gave up 4 bases and J gave up 0 bases; unmatched junction bases: 4. CDR3 coding DNA: TGTGCCAGCAGCGCAGGGGGAGAAGCCAAAAACATTCAGTACTTC. This codes for CASSAGGEAKNIQYF.

This clonotype was seen many times. V is TRBV11-1 and J is TRBJ2-2, with D perhaps given as TRBD1 or TRBD2 (5 bases each). Trimming took 1 base from V and 7 from J, leaving 10 bases between them. The V gene's germline CDR1 is SGHAT and CDR2 FQDESV (reference sequence). This CDR3 region has 14 residues. DNA of the CDR3: TGTGCCAGCAGCTTAGAGGGACCATACGGGGAGCTGTTTTTT. Its protein is CASSLEGPYGELFF.

V and J are TRBV2 and TRBJ1-4, with D unresolved. Germline CDR1 is SNHLY and CDR2 is FYNNEI. Trimming took off 5 bases at V and 13 bases at J, with 11 bases between the two ends. This CDR3 region has 11 residues. CDR3 region: CASSNGLLLFF. The DNA for the CDR3 is TGTGCCAGCAGTAACGGACTATTACTGTTTTTT. Filled out from reference TRBV2 and TRBJ1-4, the complete variable domain reads EPEVTQTPSHQVTQMGQEVILRCVPISNHLYFYWYRQILGQKVEFLVSFYNNEISEKSEIFDDQFSVERPDGSNFTLKIRSTKLEDSAMYFCASSNGLLLFFGSGTQLSVL.

Note on this clonotype: A much larger clone sits a single nucleotide away, making a read error possible. The chain links TRBV29-1 to TRBJ1-2; D unresolved. Deletions cut 4 bases from V and 7 bases from J, with 13 bases between. The V gene's germline CDR1 is SQVTM and CDR2 ANQGSEA. The CDR3 sequence is 12 residues long. CDR3 DNA sequence: TGCAGCGTTGGGGAGGAGAGCACTGGCTACACCTTC. Amino acid sequence: CSVGEESTGYTF.

J is TRBJ1-2 and V is TRBV7-2, with 7 bases that match TRBD1. The germline V gene encodes CDR1 SGHTA and CDR2 FQGNSA. V lost 3 bases to trimming and J lost 10 bases; unmatched junction nucleotides: 11. CDR3 length equals 14 residues. The chain's CDR3 is CASSFFDRASDYTF. CDR3 DNA sequence: TGTGCCAGCAGCTTCTTCGACAGGGCCAGTGACTACACCTTC.

A single count supports this clonotype. The CDR3 does not end in the conserved phenylalanine or tryptophan, so this is likely a read error. The V call is TRBV28, the J call TRBJ2-7, with D maybe TRBD1 (5 bases). CDR3 length: 15 amino acids. The germline V and J ends were trimmed by 7 bases and 2 bases, with 18 bases remaining between them. Germline loops: CDR1 MDHEN, CDR2 SYDVKM. CDR3 amino acids: CASTPGPPPPYEQYI. The CDR3 DNA follows: TGTGCCAGCACCCCAGGGCCTCCACCCCCCTACGAGCAGTACATC.

About this clonotype: An end of the junction differs from the germline gene, which may be a read error. The V gene is TRBV11-2, the J gene TRBJ2-3; 10 nucleotides agree with TRBD2. Germline lookup yields CDR1 SGHAT and CDR2 FQNNGV. The CDR3 is 16 residues long. The CDR3 loop reads CTSSLEGLAWTYTQYF. CDR3 in DNA: TGCACCAGCAGCTTAGAGGGACTAGCGTGGACATATACGCAGTATTTT.

The chain links TRBV6-2 or TRBV6-3 to TRBJ2-5; 9 bases match TRBD1. V dropped 2 bases and J dropped 5; count of bases not matched to a gene: 3. The CDR3 has 14 amino acids. The germline V gene encodes CDR1 MNHEY and CDR2 SVGEGT. The CDR3 is CASSYGTGSETQYF. The CDR3 DNA reads as TGTGCCAGCAGTTACGGGACAGGGTCCGAGACCCAGTACTTC.

The rearrangement links TRBV13 to TRBJ2-3; 8 positions agree with TRBD2. Germline loops: CDR1 PRHDT, CDR2 FYEKMQ (reference sequence). The CDR3 loop spans 15 amino acids. J gave up 4 bases and V 5 bases, and 8 bases lay outside the gene matches. The CDR3 here is CASSHFREGADTQYF. The CDR3 DNA reads as TGTGCCAGCAGCCACTTTCGGGAGGGTGCAGATACGCAGTATTTT.

This clonotype was detected only a few times. V and J are TRBV6-5 and TRBJ2-7, with TRBD1 as a possible D gene (5 bases). The V gene lost 0 bases and the J gene lost 2 bases, with 11 bases spanning the gap. CDR1 and CDR2 (germline): MNHEY, SVGAGI. The CDR3 loop spans 15 amino acids. DNA of the CDR3: TGTGCCAGCAGTTACTCGAAGGGGCGACCCTACGAGCAGTACTTC. Protein sequence: CASSYSKGRPYEQYF.

The table lists this clonotype with many counts. The chain uses TRBV4-1 and TRBJ2-2, with D maybe TRBD1 (5 bases). The CDR3 extends over 16 amino acids. V lost 0 bases to trimming and J lost 4 bases, with 12 bases between them. Germline-derived CDR1 and CDR2 are MGHRA and YSYEKL. CDR3 sequence: CASSQESTARTGELFF. Written as DNA, the CDR3 is TGCGCCAGCAGCCAAGAGTCGACAGCGCGCACCGGGGAGCTGTTTTTT.

This clonotype was seen a few times. The chain recombines TRBV7-8 with TRBJ1-1; D gene ambiguous. CDR1 is SGHVS, CDR2 FQNEAQ, per germline. The CDR3 is made up of 17 amino acids. Deletions cut 0 bases from V and 6 bases from J, with 20 bases between. DNA of the CDR3: TGTGCCAGCAGCTTAGCCCTCTTCAGAAGCCCTGGGCCTGAAGCTTTCTTT. It encodes CASSLALFRSPGPEAFF.

This clonotype has a handful of counts. The CDR3 sequence: CATQRGGVSGNTIYF. CDR3 bases: TGTGCCACCCAACGGGGGGGAGTCTCTGGAAACACCATATATTTT. The rearrangement uses TRBV6-5 and TRBJ1-3; perhaps TRBD1 as D (5 bases). Germline V gene sequence: CDR1 MNHEY, CDR2 SVGAGI. The CDR3 has 15 amino acids. V was cut by 10 bases and J by 0 bases, with 16 bases left in between.

V gene TRBV11-2 combines with J gene TRBJ1-4; D remains unclear. Trimming shortened V by 2 bases and J by 4 bases, and 5 bases separated the two germline ends. Germline CDR1 and CDR2: SGHAT and FQNNGV. This CDR3 region has 13 residues. CDR3: CASSLFFNEKLFF. The CDR3 DNA sequence: TGTGCCAGCAGCTTATTCTTTAATGAAAAACTGTTTTTT.

The chain joins TRBV7-9 to TRBJ2-1; 12 positions agree with TRBD2. CDR3 length: 17 amino acids. Looked up from germline, CDR1 is SEHNR and CDR2 is FQNEAQ (reference sequence). The junction had 12 bases not matched to a gene; V was cut back by 5 bases and J by 7 bases. CDR3 protein: CASSQTSSGRASNEQFF. CDR3 coding DNA: TGTGCCAGCAGCCAAACGTCTAGCGGGAGGGCCAGTAATGAGCAGTTCTTC. Full variable domain (missing parts from reference TRBV7-9 and TRBJ2-1): DTGVSQNPRHKITKRGQNVTFRCDPISEHNRLYWYRQTLGQGPEFLTYFQNEAQLEKSRLLSDRFSAERPKGSFSTLEIQRTEQGDSAMYLCASSQTSSGRASNEQFFGPGTRLTVL.

The sample holds a few counts of this clonotype. CDR3 nucleotides: TGTGCCAGCAGTTTTCCGACAGGGAACTATGGCTACACCTTC. Translated: CASSFPTGNYGYTF. The V and J genes are TRBV6-6 and TRBJ1-2, with 7 bases aligning to TRBD1. Germline loops: CDR1 MNHNY, CDR2 SVGAGI (reference sequence). J was trimmed by 2 bases and V by 4 bases; bases with no gene match: 4. There are 14 residues in the CDR3.